This TCR beta chain was obtained from a study of regulatory T cells in long-lasting Graves disease. In its sample, this clonotype was seen a few times. Time point noted: newly diagnosed GD, antithyroid drugs for less than 3 months. PBMCs were the source of the RNA used for TCR sequencing. The germline V gene encodes CDR1 DFQATT and CDR2 SNEGSKA (reference sequence). Trimming removed 4 bases at V and 4 bases at J, with 10 bases between. This CDR3 has 12 amino acids. CDR3-region Arm-PCR and iRepertoire HTBI primers produced the TCR beta libraries. TCRdb re-called the multiplex PCR reads with MiXCR, one entry per CDR3 protein. This sample has 620,000 or so distinct CDR3 sequences, with about 16% found just once. These data were likewise used in another study, on T cells in Graves' hyperthyroidism and ophthalmopathy. In that study: TCR CDR3 regions were first amplified by RT-PCR with HTBI primers.

The sequence derives from a woman in her twenties or thirties with Graves disease. The chain is built from TRBV20-1 and TRBJ2-5; D may correspond to TRBD1 or TRBD2 (5 bases each). Sequencing used peripheral blood mononuclear cells (PBMCs), obtained at new diagnosis, from a patient treated with antithyroid drugs. CDR3 nucleotide sequence: TGCAGTGCTATCGCAGGGAGAGAGACCCAGTACTTC. Its protein is CSAIAGRETQYF.